The clone carrying this TCR beta chain has more than one count but fewer than ten. The sample is drawn from a study of blood T cell repertoires in COVID-19. Across the whole study: Acute and convalescent COVID-19 samples came from the United States, Italy and Spain.

The CDR3 spans 16 residues. Trimming left V 4 bases short and J 2 bases short, with 18 bases between. Germline V gene lookup returns CDR1 SGHVS and CDR2 FNYEAQ. Seattle's enrolled individuals joined amid active infection and were then monitored longitudinally. In the source study's methods: Quantification of nucleated cells was approximated via reference gene primer amplification. Only in-frame clones appear in the TCRdb table, and some are missing; sequencing was by immunoSEQ multiplex PCR. V and J calls and clone size follow that table, whereas D and trimming were derived from the DNA. The sample has over 70,000 clones, 80% to 90% seen once.

V is TRBV7-6 and J is TRBJ2-7, with TRBD2 as a possible D gene (6 bases). The TCR was taken from a man aged 60 to 69 with COVID-19, enrolled during active disease. The sequenced sample was peripheral blood. CDR3 residues: CASSYTNGGMAYEQYF. CDR3 nucleotide sequence: TGTGCCAGCAGCTACACAAATGGGGGGATGGCCTACGAGCAGTACTTC. Full variable domain (outside the CDR3, taken from reference TRBV7-6 and TRBJ2-7): GAGVSQSPRYKVTKRGQDVALRCDPISGHVSLYWYRQALGQGPEFLTYFNYEAQQDKSGLPNDRFSAERPEGSISTLTIQRTEQRDSAMYRCASSYTNGGMAYEQYFGPGTRLTVT.